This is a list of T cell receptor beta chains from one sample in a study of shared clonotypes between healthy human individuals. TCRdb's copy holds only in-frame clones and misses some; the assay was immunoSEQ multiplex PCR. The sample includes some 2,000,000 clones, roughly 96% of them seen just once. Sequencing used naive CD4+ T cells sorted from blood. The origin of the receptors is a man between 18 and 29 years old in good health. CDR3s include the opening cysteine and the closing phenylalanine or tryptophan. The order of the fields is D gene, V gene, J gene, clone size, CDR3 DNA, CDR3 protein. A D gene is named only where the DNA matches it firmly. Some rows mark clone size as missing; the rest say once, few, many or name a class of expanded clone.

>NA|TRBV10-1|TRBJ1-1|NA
TGCGCCAGCAGTGCGAGAGTGAACACTGAAGCTTTCTTT
CASSARVNTEAFF
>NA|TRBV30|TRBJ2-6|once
TGTGCCTGGGGACCTCTGGGGGCGCACTCTGGGGCCAACGTCCTGACTTTC
CAWGPLGAHSGANVLTF
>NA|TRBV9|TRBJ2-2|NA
TGTGCCAGCAGCGTATGGGGCGGCGGGGAGCTGTTTTTT
CASSVWGGGELFF
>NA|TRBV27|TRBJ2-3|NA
TGTGCCAGCAGTCCTCAAAGCACAGATACGCAGTATTTT
CASSPQSTDTQYF
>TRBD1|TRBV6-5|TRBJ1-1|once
TGTGCCAGCAGTCTGGGACAGGCCACGAACACTGAAGCTTTCTTT
CASSLGQATNTEAFF
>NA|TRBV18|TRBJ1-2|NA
TGTGCCAGCTCACCACCGAGGGGAACTGATAACTATGGCTACACCTTC
CASSPPRGTDNYGYTF
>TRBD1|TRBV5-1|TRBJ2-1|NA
TGCGCCAGCAGCGGGGGACAGGTGACACCACATGAGCAGTTCTTC
CASSGGQVTPHEQFF
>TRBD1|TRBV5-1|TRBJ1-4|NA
TGCGCCAGCAAATTACAGGGGTTAAATGAAAAACTGTTTTTT
CASKLQGLNEKLFF
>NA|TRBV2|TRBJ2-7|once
TGTGCCAGCACCGGAGGCGTAAAGGGGACCTACGAGCAGTACTTC
CASTGGVKGTYEQYF
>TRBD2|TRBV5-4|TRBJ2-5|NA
TGTGCCAGCAGCGGGACTAGCGGGAGCTGGGAGACCCAGTACTTC
CASSGTSGSWETQYF
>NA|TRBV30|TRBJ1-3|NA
TGTGCCTGGAGTCCCCCCAGCTCTGGAAACACCATATATTTT
CAWSPPSSGNTIYF
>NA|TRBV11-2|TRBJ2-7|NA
TGTGCCAGCAGCTCGGGCCCCTACGAGCAGTACTTC
CASSSGPYEQYF
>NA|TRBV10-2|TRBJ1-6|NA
TGCGCCAGCAGTGAGAGGTTGGGATTTTCCAATTCACCCCTCCACTTT
CASSERLGFSNSPLHF
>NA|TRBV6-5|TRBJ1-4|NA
TGTGCCAGCAGTTACTCGACCGAAAATGAAAAACTGTTTTTT
CASSYSTENEKLFF
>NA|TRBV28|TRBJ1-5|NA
TGTGCCAGCAGAGGAGGGAAGACACAGCCCCAGCATTTT
CASRGGKTQPQHF
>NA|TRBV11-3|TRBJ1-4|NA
TGTGCCAGCAGCTTACAGGGTATCAAGGAAAAACTGTTTTTT
CASSLQGIKEKLFF
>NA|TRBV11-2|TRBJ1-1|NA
TGTGCCAGCAGCTTAGTGTCCGGGGAAGCTTTCTTT
CASSLVSGEAFF
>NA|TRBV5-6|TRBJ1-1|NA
TGTGCCAGCAGCGAAGTGATGGGGGGGAGCACTGAAGCTTTCTTT
CASSEVMGGSTEAFF
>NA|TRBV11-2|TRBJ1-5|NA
TGTGCCAGCAGCTCTTTCAGGGGCTCAAAGCCCCAGCATTTT
CASSSFRGSKPQHF
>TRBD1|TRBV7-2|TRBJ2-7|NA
TGTGCCAGCAGCGTGACAGGGTTCCACGAGCAGTACTTC
CASSVTGFHEQYF
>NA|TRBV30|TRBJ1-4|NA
TGTGCCTGGGGAACCAGACACACAACTAATGAAAAACTGTTTTTT
CAWGTRHTTNEKLFF
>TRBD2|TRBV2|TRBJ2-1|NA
TGTGCCAGCAGTGTTATAGCGGGGGTAGGTGAGCAGTTCTTC
CASSVIAGVGEQFF
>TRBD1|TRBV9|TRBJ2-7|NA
TGTGCCAGCAGCCCCCAGAAGACAGGGGGCACCTACGAGCAGTACTTC
CASSPQKTGGTYEQYF
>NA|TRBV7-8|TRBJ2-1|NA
TGTGCCAGCAGCTTAGTGGGCGGCCCCTCCTACAATGAGCAGTTCTTC
CASSLVGGPSYNEQFF
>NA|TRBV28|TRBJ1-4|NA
TGTGCCAGCAGTTTAAATACTCCCGAAAAACTGTTTTTT
CASSLNTPEKLFF
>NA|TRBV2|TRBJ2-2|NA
TGTGCCTCTTCGGGGGCCGCGAACACCGGGGAGCTGTTTTTT
CASSGAANTGELFF
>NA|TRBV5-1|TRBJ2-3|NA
TGCGCCAGCAGCTTCAGCGGGTCTGATACGCAGTATTTT
CASSFSGSDTQYF
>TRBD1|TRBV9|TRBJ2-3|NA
TGTGCCAGCAGCAAAATACAGGGGGTGACAGATACGCAGTATTTT
CASSKIQGVTDTQYF
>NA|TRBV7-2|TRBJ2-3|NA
TGTGCCAGCAGCTTAGATCTGAGCACAGATACGCAGTATTTT
CASSLDLSTDTQYF
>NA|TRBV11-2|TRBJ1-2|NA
TGTGCCAGCAGCCCTTCGCCGGGGGCGGATGGCTACACCTTC
CASSPSPGADGYTF
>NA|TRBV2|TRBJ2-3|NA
TGTGCCAGCAGCCTCGAGTTGGATACGCAGTATTTT
CASSLELDTQYF
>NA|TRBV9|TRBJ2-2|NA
TGTGCCAGCAGCGTAGAGGGAACACTCGGGGAGCTGTTTTTT
CASSVEGTLGELFF
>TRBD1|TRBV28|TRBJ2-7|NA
TGTGCCAGCAGGGGACAGTCCAACTCCTACGAGCAGTACTTC
CASRGQSNSYEQYF
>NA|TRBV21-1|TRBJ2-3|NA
TGTGCCAGCAGCCCCCGGACCCACAACCCCACAGATACGCAGTATTTT
CASSPRTHNPTDTQYF
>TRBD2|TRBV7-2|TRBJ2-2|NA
TGTGCCAGCAGCTCTCTAGCGGGAGGGGCCGGGGAGCTGTTTTTT
CASSSLAGGAGELFF
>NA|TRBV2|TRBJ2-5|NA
TGTGCCAGCAGTTTGAACCCCCGAGAGACCCAGTACTTC
CASSLNPRETQYF
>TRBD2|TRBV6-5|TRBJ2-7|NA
TGTGCCAGCAGTCCTTTACTAGCGGGGAAAGACGAGCAGTACTTC
CASSPLLAGKDEQYF
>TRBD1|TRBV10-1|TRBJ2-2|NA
TGCGCCAGCTCAGGACAGGGGGCATCCGGGGAGCTGTTTTTT
CASSGQGASGELFF
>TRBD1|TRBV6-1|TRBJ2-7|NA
TGTGCCAGCAGTTTGGGACAGGGGTCCTACGAGCAGTACTTC
CASSLGQGSYEQYF
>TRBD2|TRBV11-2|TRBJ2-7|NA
TGTGCCAGCAGCTTAGGGGGACTAGCTCCTCGAGAGCAGTACTTC
CASSLGGLAPREQYF
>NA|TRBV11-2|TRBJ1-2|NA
TGTGCCAGCAGCCCCCGGGACATGAGGAACTATGGCTACACCTTC
CASSPRDMRNYGYTF
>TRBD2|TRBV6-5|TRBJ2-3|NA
TGTGCCAGCAGTTGGGCGGGAGCCTCAGATACGCAGTATTTT
CASSWAGASDTQYF
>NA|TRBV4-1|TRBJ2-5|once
TGCGCCAGCAGCCAAGCGCGGTTTACAATGGAGACCCAGTACTTC
CASSQARFTMETQYF
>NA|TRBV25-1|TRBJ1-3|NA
TGTGCCAGCAGTGAAAATTGGGTTCCCATATATTTT
CASSENWVPIYF
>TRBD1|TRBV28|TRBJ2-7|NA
TGTGCCAGCAGCACCGGGACAGGGGCCTACGAGCAGTACTTC
CASSTGTGAYEQYF
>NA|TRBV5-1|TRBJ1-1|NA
TGCGCCAGCAGCTTGGGGGCAGGGATGAACACTGAAGCTTTCTTT
CASSLGAGMNTEAFF
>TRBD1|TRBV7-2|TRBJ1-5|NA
TGTGCCAGCAGCCCGCGACAGGGGGCACAGCCCCAGCATTTT
CASSPRQGAQPQHF
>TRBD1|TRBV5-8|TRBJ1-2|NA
TGTGCCAGCAGCGGGGGTACAGGGGGCTTTGGCTACACCTTC
CASSGGTGGFGYTF
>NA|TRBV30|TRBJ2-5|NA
TGTGCCTGGAGTGTACCCGTACAAGAGACCCAGTACTTC
CAWSVPVQETQYF
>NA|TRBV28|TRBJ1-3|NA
TGTGCCAGCAGTCCCCTCGGGGGCAGCTCTGGAAACACCATATATTTT
CASSPLGGSSGNTIYF
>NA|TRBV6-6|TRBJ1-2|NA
TGTGCCAGCAGTTACTCCACTGGCTACACCTTC
CASSYSTGYTF
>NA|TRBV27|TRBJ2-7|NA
TGTGCCAGCAGTTTCGAGGGGGACGGGGACGAGCAGTACTTC
CASSFEGDGDEQYF
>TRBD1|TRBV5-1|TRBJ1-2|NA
TGCGCCAGCAGTGACGGGACAGATCTGCCCTATGGCTACACCTTC
CASSDGTDLPYGYTF